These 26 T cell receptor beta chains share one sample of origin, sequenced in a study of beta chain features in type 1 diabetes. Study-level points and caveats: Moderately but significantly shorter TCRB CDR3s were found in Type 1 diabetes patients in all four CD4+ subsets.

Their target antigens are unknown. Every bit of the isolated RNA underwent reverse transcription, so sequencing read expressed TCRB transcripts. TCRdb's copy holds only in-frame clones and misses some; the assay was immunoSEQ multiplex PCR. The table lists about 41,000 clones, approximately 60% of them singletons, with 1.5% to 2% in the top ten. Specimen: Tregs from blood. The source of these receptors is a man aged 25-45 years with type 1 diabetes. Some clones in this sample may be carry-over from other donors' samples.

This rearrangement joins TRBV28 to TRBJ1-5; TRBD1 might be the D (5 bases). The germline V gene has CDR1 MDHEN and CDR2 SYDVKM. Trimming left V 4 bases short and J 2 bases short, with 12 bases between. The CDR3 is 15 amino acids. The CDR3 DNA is TGTGCCAGCAGTTCAGGGATAACTCGCAATCAGCCCCAGCATTTT. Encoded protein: CASSSGITRNQPQHF. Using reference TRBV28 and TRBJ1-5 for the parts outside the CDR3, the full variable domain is DVKVTQSSRYLVKRTGEKVFLECVQDMDHENMFWYRQDPGLGLRLIYFSYDVKMKEKGDIPEGYSVSREKKERFSLILESASTNQTSMYLCASSSGITRNQPQHFGDGTRLSIL.

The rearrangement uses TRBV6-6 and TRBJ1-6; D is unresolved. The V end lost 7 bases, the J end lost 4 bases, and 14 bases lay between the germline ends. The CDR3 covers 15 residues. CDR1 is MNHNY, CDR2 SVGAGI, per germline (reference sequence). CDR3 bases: TGTGCCAGCAAAACACCCCGTGATTATAATTCACCCCTCCACTTT. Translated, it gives CASKTPRDYNSPLHF.

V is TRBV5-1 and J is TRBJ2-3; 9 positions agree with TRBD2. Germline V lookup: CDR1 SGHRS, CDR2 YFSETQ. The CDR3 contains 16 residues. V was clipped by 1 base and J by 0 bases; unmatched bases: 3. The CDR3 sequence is CASSLKRGASTDTQYF. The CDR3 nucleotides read TGCGCCAGCAGCTTGAAGCGGGGGGCAAGCACAGATACGCAGTATTTT.

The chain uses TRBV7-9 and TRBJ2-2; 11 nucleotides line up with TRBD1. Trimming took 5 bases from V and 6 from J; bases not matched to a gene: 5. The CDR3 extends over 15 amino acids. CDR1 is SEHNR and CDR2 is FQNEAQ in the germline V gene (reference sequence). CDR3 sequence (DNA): TGTGCCAGCAGCCGGACAGGGGGCGAATCCGGGGAGCTGTTTTTT. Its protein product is CASSRTGGESGELFF.

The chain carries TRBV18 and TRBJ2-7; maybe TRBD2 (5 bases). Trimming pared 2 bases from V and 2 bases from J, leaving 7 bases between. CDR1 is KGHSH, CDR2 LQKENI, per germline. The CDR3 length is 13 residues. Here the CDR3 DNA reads TGTGCCAGCTCACCAGGAGCGGCCTACGAGCAGTACTTC. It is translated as CASSPGAAYEQYF. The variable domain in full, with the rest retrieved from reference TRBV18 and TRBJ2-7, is NAGVMQNPRHLVRRRGQEARLRCSPMKGHSHVYWYRQLPEEGLKFMVYLQKENIIDESGMPKERFSAEFPKEGPSILRIQQVVRGDSAAYFCASSPGAAYEQYFGPGTRLTVT.

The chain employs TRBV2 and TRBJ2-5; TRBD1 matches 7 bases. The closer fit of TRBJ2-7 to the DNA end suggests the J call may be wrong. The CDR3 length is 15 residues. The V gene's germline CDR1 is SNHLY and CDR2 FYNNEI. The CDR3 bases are TGTGCCAGCAGTCGGGCAGGGGGTAGGGGCTACGAGCAGTACTTC. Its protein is CASSRAGGRGYEQYF.

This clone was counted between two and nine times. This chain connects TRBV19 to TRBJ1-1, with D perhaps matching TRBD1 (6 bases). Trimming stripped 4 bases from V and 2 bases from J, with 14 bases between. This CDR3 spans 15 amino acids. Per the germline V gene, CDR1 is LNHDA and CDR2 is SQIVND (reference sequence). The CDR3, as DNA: TGTGCCAGTAGTACTAAACAGGGAGTCAACACTGAAGCTTTCTTT. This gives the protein CASSTKQGVNTEAFF.

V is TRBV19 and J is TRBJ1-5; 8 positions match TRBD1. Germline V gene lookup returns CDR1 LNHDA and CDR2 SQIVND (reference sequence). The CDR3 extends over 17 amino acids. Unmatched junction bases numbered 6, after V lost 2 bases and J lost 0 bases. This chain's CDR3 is CASSIPPGQDSNQPQHF. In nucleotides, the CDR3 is TGTGCCAGTAGTATACCCCCGGGACAGGATAGCAATCAGCCCCAGCATTTT.

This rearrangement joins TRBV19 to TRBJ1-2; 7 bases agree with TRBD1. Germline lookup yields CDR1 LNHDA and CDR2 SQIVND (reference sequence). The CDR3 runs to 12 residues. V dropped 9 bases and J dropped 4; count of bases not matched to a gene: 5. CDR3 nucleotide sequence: TGTGCCAGCAGACAGGGCTTCTATGGCTACACCTTC. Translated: CASRQGFYGYTF.

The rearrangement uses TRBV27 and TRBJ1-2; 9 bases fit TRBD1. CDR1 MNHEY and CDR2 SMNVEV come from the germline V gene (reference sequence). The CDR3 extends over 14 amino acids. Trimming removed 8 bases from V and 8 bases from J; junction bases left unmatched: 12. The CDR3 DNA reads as TGTGCCAGCCGAGCACCGGGACAGGGACTCGGCTACACCTTC. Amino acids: CASRAPGQGLGYTF.

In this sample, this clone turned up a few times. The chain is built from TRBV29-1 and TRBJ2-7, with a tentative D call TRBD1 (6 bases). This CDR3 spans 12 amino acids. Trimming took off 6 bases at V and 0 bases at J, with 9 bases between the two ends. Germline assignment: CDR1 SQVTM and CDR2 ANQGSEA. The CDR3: CSVRTVSYEQYF. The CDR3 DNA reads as TGCAGCGTGAGGACAGTCTCCTACGAGCAGTACTTC.

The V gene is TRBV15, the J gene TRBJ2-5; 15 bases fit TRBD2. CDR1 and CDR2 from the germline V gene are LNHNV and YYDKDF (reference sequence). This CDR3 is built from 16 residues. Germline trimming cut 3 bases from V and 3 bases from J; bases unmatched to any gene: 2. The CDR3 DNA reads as TGTGCCACCAGCAGGGGACTAGCGGGGGGAGAAGAGACCCAGTACTTC. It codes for CATSRGLAGGEETQYF.

CDR3 protein: CASSRNRGPNTEAFF. The CDR3 DNA is TGCGCCAGCAGCAGAAACAGGGGACCGAACACTGAAGCTTTCTTT. The chain joins TRBV4-1 to TRBJ1-1; 7 positions match TRBD1. The CDR3 has 15 amino acids. Germline V CDR1 and CDR2: MGHRA, YSYEKL. The V segment lost 5 bases and the J segment 1 base; nucleotides outside the gene matches: 7.

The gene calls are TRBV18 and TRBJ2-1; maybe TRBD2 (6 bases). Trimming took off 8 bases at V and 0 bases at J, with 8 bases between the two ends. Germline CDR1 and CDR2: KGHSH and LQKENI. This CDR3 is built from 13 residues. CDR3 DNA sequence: TGTGCCAGCCGACTAGGCTCCTACAATGAGCAGTTCTTC. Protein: CASRLGSYNEQFF.

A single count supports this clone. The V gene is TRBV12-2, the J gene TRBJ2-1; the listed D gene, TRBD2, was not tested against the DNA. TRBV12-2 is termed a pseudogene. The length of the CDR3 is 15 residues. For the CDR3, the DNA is TGTGCAAGTCGCTTTGGGGGGGCTGCTCGGGGTGAGCAGTTCTTC. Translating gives CASRFGGAARGEQFF.

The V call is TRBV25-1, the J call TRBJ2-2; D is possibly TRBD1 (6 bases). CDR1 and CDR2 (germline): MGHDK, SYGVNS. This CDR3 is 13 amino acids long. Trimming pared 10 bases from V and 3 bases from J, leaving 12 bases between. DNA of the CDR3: TGTGCCACAGGACAGAGATACACCGGGGAGCTGTTTTTT. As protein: CATGQRYTGELFF.

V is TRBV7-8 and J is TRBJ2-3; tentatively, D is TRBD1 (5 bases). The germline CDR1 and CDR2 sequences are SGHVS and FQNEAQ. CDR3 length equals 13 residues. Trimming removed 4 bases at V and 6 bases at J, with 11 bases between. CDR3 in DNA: TGTGCCAGCAGCTCAGGGTCGTTGGATACGCAGTATTTT. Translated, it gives CASSSGSLDTQYF.

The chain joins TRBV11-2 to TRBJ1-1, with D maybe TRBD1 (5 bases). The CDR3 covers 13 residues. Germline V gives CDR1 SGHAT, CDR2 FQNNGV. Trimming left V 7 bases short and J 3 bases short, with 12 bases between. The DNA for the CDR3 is TGTGCCAGCAAAAGGGGAGGGCACACTGAAGCTTTCTTT. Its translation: CASKRGGHTEAFF.

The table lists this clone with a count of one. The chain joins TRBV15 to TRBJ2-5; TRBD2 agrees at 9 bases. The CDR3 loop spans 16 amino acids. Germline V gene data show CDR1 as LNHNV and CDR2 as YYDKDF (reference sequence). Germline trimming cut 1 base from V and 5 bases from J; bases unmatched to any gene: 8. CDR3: CATSRAGGGADETQYF. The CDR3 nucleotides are TGTGCCACCAGCAGAGCGGGCGGGGGGGCCGACGAGACCCAGTACTTC.

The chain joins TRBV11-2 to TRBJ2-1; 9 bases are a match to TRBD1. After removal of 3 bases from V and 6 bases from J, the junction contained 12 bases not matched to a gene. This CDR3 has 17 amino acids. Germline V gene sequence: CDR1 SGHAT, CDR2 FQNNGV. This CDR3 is CASSFGVGGQGGNEQFF. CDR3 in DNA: TGTGCCAGCAGCTTCGGTGTGGGGGGACAGGGCGGCAATGAGCAGTTCTTC.

In DNA form, the CDR3 reads TGTGCCAGCAGCACCTACACAGATACGCAGTATTTT. Its protein is CASSTYTDTQYF. The chain couples TRBV11-1 to TRBJ2-3, with D unclear. CDR3 length: 12 amino acids. Trimming cost V 5 bases and J 2 bases, with 5 bases left between them. Germline CDR1 reads SGHAT; CDR2 reads FQDESV (reference sequence).

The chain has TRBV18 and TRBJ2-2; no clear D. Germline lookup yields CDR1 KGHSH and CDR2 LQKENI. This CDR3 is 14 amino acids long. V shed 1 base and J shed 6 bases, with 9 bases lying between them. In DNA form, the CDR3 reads TGTGCCAGCTCACCACGCGAAGAAGCCGGGGAGCTGTTTTTT. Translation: CASSPREEAGELFF. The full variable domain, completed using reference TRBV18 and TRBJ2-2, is NAGVMQNPRHLVRRRGQEARLRCSPMKGHSHVYWYRQLPEEGLKFMVYLQKENIIDESGMPKERFSAEFPKEGPSILRIQQVVRGDSAAYFCASSPREEAGELFFGEGSRLTVL.

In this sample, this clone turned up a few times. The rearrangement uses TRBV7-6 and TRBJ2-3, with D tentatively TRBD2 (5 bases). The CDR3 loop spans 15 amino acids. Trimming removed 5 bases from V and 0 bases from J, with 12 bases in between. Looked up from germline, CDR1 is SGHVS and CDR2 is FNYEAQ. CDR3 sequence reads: CASSHLRTSTDTQYF. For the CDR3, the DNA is TGTGCCAGCAGCCACCTACGGACTAGCACAGATACGCAGTATTTT.

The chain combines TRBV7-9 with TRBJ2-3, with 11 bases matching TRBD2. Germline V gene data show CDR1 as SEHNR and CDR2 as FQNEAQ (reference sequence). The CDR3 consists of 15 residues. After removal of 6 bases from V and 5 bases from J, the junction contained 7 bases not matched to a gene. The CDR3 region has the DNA TGTGCCAGCAGTTTTACTAGCGGGGGCGGAGATACGCAGTATTTT. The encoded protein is CASSFTSGGGDTQYF.

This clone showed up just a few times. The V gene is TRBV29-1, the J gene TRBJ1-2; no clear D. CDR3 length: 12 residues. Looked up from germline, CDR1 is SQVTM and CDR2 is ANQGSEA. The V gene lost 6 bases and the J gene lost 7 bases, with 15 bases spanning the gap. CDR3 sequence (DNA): TGCAGCGTACTGACCGGAGGGTCTGGCTACACCTTC. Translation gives CSVLTGGSGYTF.

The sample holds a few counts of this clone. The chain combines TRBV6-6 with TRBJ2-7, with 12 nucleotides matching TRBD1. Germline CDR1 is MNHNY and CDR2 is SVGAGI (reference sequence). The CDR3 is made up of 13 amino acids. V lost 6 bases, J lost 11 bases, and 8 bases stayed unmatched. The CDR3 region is CASRPGTGGSEYF. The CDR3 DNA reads TGTGCCAGCAGGCCCGGGACAGGGGGCTCGGAGTACTTC.